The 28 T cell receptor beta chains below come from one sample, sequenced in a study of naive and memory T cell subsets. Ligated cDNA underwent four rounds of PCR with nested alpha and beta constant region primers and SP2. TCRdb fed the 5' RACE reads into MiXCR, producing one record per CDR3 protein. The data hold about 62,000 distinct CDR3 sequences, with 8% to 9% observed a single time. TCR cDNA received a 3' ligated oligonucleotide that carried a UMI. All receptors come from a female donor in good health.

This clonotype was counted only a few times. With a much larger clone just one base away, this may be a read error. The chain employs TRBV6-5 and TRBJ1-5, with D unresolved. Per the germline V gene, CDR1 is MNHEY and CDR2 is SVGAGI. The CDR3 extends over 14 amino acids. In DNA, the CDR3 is TGTGCCAGCAGCCCAAGACACGGCAATCAGCCCCAGAATTTT. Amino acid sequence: CASSPRHGNQPQNF.

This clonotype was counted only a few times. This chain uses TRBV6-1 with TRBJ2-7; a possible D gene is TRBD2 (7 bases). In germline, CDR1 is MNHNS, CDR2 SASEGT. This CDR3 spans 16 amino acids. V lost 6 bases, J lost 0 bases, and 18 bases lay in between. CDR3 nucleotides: TGTGCCAGCAGGGGGCTGGGGGGGGCAGGCTCCTACGAGCAGTACTTC. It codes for CASRGLGGAGSYEQYF.

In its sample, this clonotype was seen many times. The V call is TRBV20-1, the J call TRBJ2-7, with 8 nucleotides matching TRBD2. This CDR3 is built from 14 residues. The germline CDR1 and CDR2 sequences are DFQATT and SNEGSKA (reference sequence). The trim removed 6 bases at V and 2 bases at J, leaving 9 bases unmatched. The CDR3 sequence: CSASGLVGPYEQYF. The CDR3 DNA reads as TGCAGTGCCTCGGGACTAGTTGGCCCCTACGAGCAGTACTTC.

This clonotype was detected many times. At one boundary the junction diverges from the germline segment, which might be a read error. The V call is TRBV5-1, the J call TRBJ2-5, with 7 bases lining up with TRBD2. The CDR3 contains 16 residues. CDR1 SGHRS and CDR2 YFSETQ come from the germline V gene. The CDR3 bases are TGCGCCAGCAGCTTGGCCGGGGGGAACGGCCAAGAGGCCCAGTACTTC. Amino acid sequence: CASSLAGGNGQEAQYF.

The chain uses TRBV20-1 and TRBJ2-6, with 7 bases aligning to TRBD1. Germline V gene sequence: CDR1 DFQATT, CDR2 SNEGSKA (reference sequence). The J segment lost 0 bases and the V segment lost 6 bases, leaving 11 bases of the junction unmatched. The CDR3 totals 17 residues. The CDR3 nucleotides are TGCAGTGCCATGGCCTGGACAGGAGACTCTGGGGCCAACGTCCTGACTTTC. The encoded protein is CSAMAWTGDSGANVLTF.

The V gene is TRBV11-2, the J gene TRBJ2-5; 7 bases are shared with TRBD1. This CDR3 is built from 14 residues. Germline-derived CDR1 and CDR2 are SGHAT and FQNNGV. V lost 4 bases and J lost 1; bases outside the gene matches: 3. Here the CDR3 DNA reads TGTGCCAGCAGCTCGGGACAGCTCCAAGAGACCCAGTACTTC. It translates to CASSSGQLQETQYF.

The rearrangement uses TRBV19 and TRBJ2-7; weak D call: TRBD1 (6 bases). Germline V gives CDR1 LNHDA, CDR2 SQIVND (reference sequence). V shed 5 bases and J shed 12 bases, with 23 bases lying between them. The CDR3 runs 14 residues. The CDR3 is CASSGRDTRGALYF. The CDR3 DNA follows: TGTGCCAGTAGTGGTCGGGACACCCGAGGTGCTTTGTACTTC.

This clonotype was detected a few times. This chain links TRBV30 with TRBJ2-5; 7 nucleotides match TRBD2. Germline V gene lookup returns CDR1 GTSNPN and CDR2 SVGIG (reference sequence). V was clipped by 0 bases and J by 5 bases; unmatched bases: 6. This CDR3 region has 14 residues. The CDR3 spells CAWSVGGSDETQYF. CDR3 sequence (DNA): TGTGCCTGGAGTGTCGGCGGGAGTGATGAGACCCAGTACTTC.

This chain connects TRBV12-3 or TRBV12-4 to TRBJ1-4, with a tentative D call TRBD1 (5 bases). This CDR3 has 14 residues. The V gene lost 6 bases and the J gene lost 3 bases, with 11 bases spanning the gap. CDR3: CASSPTGANEKLFF. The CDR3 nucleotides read TGTGCCAGCAGCCCCACAGGAGCTAATGAAAAACTGTTTTTT.

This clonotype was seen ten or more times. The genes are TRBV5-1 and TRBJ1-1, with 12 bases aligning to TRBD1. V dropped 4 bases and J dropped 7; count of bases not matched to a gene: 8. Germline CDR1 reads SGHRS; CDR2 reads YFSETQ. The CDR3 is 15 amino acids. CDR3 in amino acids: CASSPGTGGLFEAFF. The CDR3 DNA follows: TGCGCCAGCAGCCCGGGGACAGGGGGCTTATTTGAAGCTTTCTTT.

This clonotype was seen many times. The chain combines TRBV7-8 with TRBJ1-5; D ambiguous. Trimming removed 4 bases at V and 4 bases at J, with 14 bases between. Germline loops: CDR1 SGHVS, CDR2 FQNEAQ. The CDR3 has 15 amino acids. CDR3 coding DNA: TGTGCCAGCAGCTCTGCGACATTCTTGAATCAGCCCCAGCATTTT. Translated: CASSSATFLNQPQHF.

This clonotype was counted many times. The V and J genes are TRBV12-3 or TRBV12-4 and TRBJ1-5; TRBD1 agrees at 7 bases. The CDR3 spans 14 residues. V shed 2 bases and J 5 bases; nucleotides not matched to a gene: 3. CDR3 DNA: TGTGCCAGCAGTTTATCAGGGGGACATCAGCCCCAGCATTTT. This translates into CASSLSGGHQPQHF.

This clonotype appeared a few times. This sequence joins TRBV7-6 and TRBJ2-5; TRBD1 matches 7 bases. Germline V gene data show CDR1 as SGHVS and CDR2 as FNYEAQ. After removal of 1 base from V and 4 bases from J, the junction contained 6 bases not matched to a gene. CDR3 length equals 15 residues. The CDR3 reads CASSLGQGVRETQYF. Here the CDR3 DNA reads TGTGCCAGCAGCTTAGGCCAGGGGGTCAGAGAGACCCAGTACTTC.

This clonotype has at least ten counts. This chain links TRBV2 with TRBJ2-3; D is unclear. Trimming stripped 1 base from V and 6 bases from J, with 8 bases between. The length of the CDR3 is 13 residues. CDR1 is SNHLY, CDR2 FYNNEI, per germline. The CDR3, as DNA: TGTGCCAGCAGTGAAGACACCCGGGATACGCAGTATTTT. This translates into CASSEDTRDTQYF. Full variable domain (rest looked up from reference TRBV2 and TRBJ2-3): EPEVTQTPSHQVTQMGQEVILRCVPISNHLYFYWYRQILGQKVEFLVSFYNNEISEKSEIFDDQFSVERPDGSNFTLKIRSTKLEDSAMYFCASSEDTRDTQYFGPGTRLTVL.

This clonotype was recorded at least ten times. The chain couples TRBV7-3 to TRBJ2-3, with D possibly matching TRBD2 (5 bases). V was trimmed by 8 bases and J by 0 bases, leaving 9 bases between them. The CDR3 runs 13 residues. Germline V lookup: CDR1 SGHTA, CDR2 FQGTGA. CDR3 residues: CASSGSSTDTQYF. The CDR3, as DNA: TGTGCCAGCTCGGGGTCTAGCACAGATACGCAGTATTTT. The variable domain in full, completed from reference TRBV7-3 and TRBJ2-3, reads GAGVSQTPSNKVTEKGKYVELRCDPISGHTALYWYRQSLGQGPEFLIYFQGTGAADDSGLPNDRFFAVRPEGSVSTLKIQRTERGDSAVYLCASSGSSTDTQYFGPGTRLTVL.

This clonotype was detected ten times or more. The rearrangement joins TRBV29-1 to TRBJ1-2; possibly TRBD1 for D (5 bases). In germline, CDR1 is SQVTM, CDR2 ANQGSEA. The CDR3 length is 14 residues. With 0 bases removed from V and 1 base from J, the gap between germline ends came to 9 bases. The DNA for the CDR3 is TGCAGCGTTGAAGAGGGGGGGATTAACTATGGCTACACCTTC. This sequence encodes CSVEEGGINYGYTF.

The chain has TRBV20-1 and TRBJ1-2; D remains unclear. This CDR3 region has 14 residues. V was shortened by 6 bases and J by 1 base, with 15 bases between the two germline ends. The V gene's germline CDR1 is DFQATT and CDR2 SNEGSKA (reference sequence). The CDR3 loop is CSAPEVLGNYGYTF. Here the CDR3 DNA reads TGCAGTGCCCCGGAGGTGTTGGGTAACTATGGCTACACCTTC.

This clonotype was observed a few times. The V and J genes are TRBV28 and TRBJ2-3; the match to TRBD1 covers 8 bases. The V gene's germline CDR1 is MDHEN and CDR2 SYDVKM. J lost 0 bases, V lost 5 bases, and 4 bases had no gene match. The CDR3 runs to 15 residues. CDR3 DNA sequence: TGTGCCAGCAGTCCCAGGGGGCTTAGCACAGATACGCAGTATTTT. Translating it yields CASSPRGLSTDTQYF.

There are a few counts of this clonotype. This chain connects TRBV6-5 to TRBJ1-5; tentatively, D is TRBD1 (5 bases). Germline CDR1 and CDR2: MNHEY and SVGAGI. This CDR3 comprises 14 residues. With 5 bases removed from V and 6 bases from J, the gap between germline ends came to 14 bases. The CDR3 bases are TGTGCCAGCAGTCTGGCAGGGATGATTCAGCCCCAGCATTTT. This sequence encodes CASSLAGMIQPQHF.

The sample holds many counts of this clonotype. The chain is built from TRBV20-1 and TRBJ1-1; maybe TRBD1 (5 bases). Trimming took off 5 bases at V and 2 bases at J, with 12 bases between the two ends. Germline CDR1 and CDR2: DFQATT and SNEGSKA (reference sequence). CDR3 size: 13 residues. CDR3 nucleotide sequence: TGCAGTGCTCACAGACAGAGAAACACTGAAGCTTTCTTT. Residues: CSAHRQRNTEAFF.

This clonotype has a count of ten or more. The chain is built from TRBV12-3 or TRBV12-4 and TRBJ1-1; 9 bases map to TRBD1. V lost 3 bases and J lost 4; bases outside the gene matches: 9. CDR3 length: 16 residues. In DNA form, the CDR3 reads TGTGCCAGCAGTTTTACCGGGACAGGGTCGTTCACTGAAGCTTTCTTT. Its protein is CASSFTGTGSFTEAFF.

The CDR3 loop is CASLGEETRTVQETQYF. DNA of the CDR3: TGTGCCAGCCTAGGAGAAGAAACTAGGACAGTTCAAGAGACCCAGTACTTC. The genes are TRBV28 and TRBJ2-5, with D possibly being TRBD1 (6 bases). Per germline, CDR1 MDHEN and CDR2 SYDVKM. V lost 8 bases to trimming and J lost 2 bases, with 24 bases between them. This CDR3 region has 17 residues.

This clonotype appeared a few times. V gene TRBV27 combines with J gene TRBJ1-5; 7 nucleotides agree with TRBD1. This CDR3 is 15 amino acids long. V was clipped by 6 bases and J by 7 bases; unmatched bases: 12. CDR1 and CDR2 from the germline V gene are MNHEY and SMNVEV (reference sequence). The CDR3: CASRKSGGRGQPQHF. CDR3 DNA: TGTGCCAGCAGGAAATCTGGGGGCAGGGGGCAGCCCCAGCATTTT.

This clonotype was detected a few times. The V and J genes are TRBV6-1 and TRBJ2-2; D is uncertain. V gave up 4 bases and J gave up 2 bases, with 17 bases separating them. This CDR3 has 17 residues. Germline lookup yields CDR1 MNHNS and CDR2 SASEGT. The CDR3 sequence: CASSARTFFTNTGELFF. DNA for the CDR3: TGTGCCAGCAGTGCAAGGACCTTCTTCACCAACACCGGGGAGCTGTTTTTT.

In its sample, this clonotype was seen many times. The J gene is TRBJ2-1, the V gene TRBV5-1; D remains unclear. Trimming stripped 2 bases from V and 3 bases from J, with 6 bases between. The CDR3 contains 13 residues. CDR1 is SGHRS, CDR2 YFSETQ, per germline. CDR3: CASSFTDYNEQFF. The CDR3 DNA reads TGCGCCAGCAGCTTTACAGACTACAATGAGCAGTTCTTC.

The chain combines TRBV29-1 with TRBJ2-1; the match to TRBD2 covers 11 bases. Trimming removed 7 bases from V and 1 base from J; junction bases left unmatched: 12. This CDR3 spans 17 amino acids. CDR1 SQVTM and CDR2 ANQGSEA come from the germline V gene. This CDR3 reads CSAAGLAEAVSYNEQFF. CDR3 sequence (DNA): TGCAGCGCTGCGGGACTAGCGGAAGCGGTTTCCTACAATGAGCAGTTCTTC.

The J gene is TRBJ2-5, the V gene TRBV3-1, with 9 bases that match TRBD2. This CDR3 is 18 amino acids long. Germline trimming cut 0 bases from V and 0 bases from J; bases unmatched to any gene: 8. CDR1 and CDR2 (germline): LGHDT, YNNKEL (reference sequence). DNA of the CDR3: TGTGCCAGCAGCCAAGAGGAGAGTAGCGGGAGATACCAAGAGACCCAGTACTTC. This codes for CASSQEESSGRYQETQYF.

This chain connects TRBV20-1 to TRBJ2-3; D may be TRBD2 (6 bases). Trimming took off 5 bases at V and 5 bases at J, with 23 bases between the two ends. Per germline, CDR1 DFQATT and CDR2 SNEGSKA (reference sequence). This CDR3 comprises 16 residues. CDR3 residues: CSAGGWTTPEGDTQYF. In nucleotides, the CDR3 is TGCAGTGCTGGGGGTTGGACTACCCCCGAGGGAGATACGCAGTATTTT.